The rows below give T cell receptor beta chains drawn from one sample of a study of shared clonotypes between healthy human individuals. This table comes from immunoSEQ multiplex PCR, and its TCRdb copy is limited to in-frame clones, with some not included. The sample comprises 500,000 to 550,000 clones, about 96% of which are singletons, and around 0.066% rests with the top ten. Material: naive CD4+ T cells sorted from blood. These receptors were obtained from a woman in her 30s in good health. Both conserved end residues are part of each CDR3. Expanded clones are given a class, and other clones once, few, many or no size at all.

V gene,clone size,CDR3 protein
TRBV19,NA,CASSPGLAGVDEQYF
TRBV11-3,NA,CASSWGIRNTGELFF
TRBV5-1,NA,CASSFTGTAYEQYF
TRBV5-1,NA,CASSPRRTSGSPYNEQFF
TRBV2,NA,CASRGDHNEQFF
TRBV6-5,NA,CASSYVREIGLEQYF
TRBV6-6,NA,CASSYSGDAQYF
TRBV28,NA,CASNEGGTDTQYF
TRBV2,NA,CASSMTSGVNTGELFF
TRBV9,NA,CASSVVGGKNNEQFF
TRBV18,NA,CASSPRTGRNYGYTF
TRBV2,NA,CASSLGMNTEAFF
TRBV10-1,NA,CASSDLGSSYNEQFF
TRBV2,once,CASSAWGRETQYF
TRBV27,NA,CASWGTGQGRYEQYF
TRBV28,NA,CASSPSDRPGYEQYF
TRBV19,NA,CASSILRQGKLFF
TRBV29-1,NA,CSVASGQNTGELFF
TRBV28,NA,CASSLGGPYGYTF
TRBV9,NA,CASSVSGGRAGANVLTF
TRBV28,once,CASSLVYEQFF
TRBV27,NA,CASSLSDRVNTEAFF
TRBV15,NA,CATSRDRGRDQETQYF
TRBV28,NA,CASSLITPYNEQFF
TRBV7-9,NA,CASSSLLVFF
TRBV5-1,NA,CASSQAGDLDEQYF
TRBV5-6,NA,CASSLYGRRGTEAFF
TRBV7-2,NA,CASSASYEQYF
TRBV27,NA,CASSSGTELYSNQPQHF
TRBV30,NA,CAWTGGPYGYTF
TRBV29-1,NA,CSVLAADTDTQYF
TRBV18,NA,CASSPTRMGENQPQHF